Following are 9 T cell receptor beta chains from one sample sequenced in a study of CD8 T cells in ankylosing spondylitis. Each CDR3 protein is one row after TCRdb ran MiXCR on the 5' RACE reads. The table includes some 180,000 distinct CDR3 sequences, 15% to 20% detected once. The sequenced material came from blood, either unsorted or a sorted T cell fraction (not recorded which). These receptors all stem from a male donor aged 10 to 35 with ankylosing spondylitis or in good health (not recorded which).

The rearrangement links TRBV5-1 to TRBJ2-1; D call uncertain. In germline, CDR1 is SGHRS, CDR2 YFSETQ. The CDR3 is made up of 16 amino acids. The V gene lost 7 bases and the J gene lost 0 bases, with 17 bases spanning the gap. CDR3 bases: TGCGCCAGCCTTCGTTGCGGTCCTAGCTCCTACAATGAGCAGTTCTTC. It is translated as CASLRCGPSSYNEQFF.

This clonotype was counted ten times or more. The gene calls are TRBV7-9 and TRBJ2-1; 13 bases are shared with TRBD2. The V segment lost 4 bases and the J segment 7 bases; nucleotides outside the gene matches: 7. The CDR3 covers 16 residues. The germline V gene encodes CDR1 SEHNR and CDR2 FQNEAQ (reference sequence). CDR3 amino acids: CASSSWTSGRTNEQFF. CDR3 DNA: TGTGCCAGCAGCTCCTGGACTAGCGGGAGAACAAATGAGCAGTTCTTC.

This sequence joins TRBV6-5 and TRBJ2-5, with 11 bases lining up with TRBD2. Germline CDR1 reads MNHEY; CDR2 reads SVGAGI. The CDR3 contains 14 residues. V lost 6 bases, J lost 4 bases, and 4 bases stayed unmatched. The CDR3 coding sequence is TGTGCCAGCAGCGGACTAGCGGGCTCAGAGACCCAGTACTTC. It is translated as CASSGLAGSETQYF.

This clonotype was counted many times. This chain joins TRBV5-1 and TRBJ2-1; 7 positions match TRBD1. The V gene end was trimmed by 3 bases and the J gene end by 0 bases; junction bases not matched to a gene: 9. CDR1 is SGHRS, CDR2 YFSETQ, per germline. The length of the CDR3 is 17 residues. The CDR3: CASSSTGAENSYNEQFF. The CDR3 region has the DNA TGCGCCAGCAGCTCTACAGGGGCCGAGAACTCCTACAATGAGCAGTTCTTC.

This clonotype showed up many times. The chain recombines TRBV12-3 or TRBV12-4 with TRBJ2-2, with a weak D call TRBD2 (5 bases). The CDR3 runs 14 residues. Trimming removed 8 bases at V and 6 bases at J, with 16 bases between. The CDR3 region has the DNA TGTGCCAGCGGTCCTCTAGACGGGGCCGGGGAGCTGTTTTTT. Amino acid sequence: CASGPLDGAGELFF.

This clonotype was observed at least ten times. The CDR3 DNA reads TGTGCCAGCAGTTTTCACCGATCTTTTAACTATGGCTACACCTTC. This codes for CASSFHRSFNYGYTF. The chain links TRBV12-3 or TRBV12-4 to TRBJ1-2, with D unresolved. Trimming shortened V by 3 bases and J by 1 base, and 12 bases separated the two germline ends. The CDR3 runs to 15 residues.

This clonotype was counted many times. The V and J genes are TRBV5-1 and TRBJ2-4; 12 bases line up with TRBD2. The CDR3 is made up of 16 amino acids. The J segment lost 6 bases and the V segment lost 3 bases, leaving 7 bases of the junction unmatched. Germline V gene sequence: CDR1 SGHRS, CDR2 YFSETQ. Written as DNA, the CDR3 is TGCGCCAGCAGCTGGCTAGCGGGAGGGTATGGAAACATTCAGTACTTC. The encoded protein is CASSWLAGGYGNIQYF. The full variable domain, with the rest looked up from reference TRBV5-1 and TRBJ2-4, is KAGVTQTPRYLIKTRGQQVTLSCSPISGHRSVSWYQQTPGQGLQFLFEYFSETQRNKGNFPGRFSGRQFSNSRSEMNVSTLELGDSALYLCASSWLAGGYGNIQYFGAGTRLSVL.

The gene calls are TRBV18 and TRBJ2-1; 10 nucleotides align to TRBD2. The germline gives CDR1 KGHSH, CDR2 LQKENI. This CDR3 has 15 residues. Germline trimming cut 2 bases from V and 10 bases from J; bases unmatched to any gene: 8. CDR3 in amino acids: CASSPGAGGPREQFF. The CDR3 DNA is TGTGCCAGCTCACCAGGAGCGGGAGGGCCGAGGGAGCAGTTCTTC. Variable domain in full (rest from reference TRBV18 and TRBJ2-1): NAGVMQNPRHLVRRRGQEARLRCSPMKGHSHVYWYRQLPEEGLKFMVYLQKENIIDESGMPKERFSAEFPKEGPSILRIQQVVRGDSAAYFCASSPGAGGPREQFFGPGTRLTVL.

This clonotype was seen repeatedly, ten times or more. This chain joins TRBV21-1 and TRBJ2-5. TRBV21-1 is flagged as a pseudogene. The CDR3 is 14 amino acids. The CDR3 protein is CASSKGTNKETQYF. CDR3 coding DNA: TGTGCCAGCAGCAAAGGGACCAATAAAGAGACCCAGTACTTC.